This T cell receptor (beta chain) comes out of a study of shared clonotypes between healthy human individuals. Study-level information: A donor's plate count was three for CD4 naive and three for CD4 memory; CD8 naive had two and CD8 memory one.

Concerning this clone: The antigen is not known. The same CDR3 also results from other DNA sequences found in this sample.

Broader study findings: A handful of donors shared approximately 5% of their naive CD4 clonotypes.

Free of recent acute infections or vaccinations, the donors were healthy HIV-negative adults. Every donor was a Caucasian adult from Nashville, Tennessee. Profiled with immunoSEQ multiplex PCR; TCRdb holds only in-frame clones, not every one. This sample has fewer than 2.5 million clones; 80% to 95% occur once, and the top ten carry roughly 0.36%. Germline-derived CDR1 and CDR2 are SGHRS and YFSETQ. The CDR3 extends over 15 amino acids. V was pared by 2 bases and J by 5 bases, with 16 bases between. This receptor was taken from a man between 18 and 35 years old in good health. Some clones in this sample may be carry-over from other donors' samples. Sequencing was carried out using naive CD4+ T cells from PBMCs. Subset specified: CD45RA+ positively selected. V usage is TRBV5-1 and J usage is TRBJ2-5; either TRBD1 or TRBD2 may supply D (6 bases each). CDR3 DNA: TGCGCCAGCAGCTTAGTTAGCGGAGGGGGGGAGACCCAGTACTTC. Protein product: CASSLVSGGGETQYF.